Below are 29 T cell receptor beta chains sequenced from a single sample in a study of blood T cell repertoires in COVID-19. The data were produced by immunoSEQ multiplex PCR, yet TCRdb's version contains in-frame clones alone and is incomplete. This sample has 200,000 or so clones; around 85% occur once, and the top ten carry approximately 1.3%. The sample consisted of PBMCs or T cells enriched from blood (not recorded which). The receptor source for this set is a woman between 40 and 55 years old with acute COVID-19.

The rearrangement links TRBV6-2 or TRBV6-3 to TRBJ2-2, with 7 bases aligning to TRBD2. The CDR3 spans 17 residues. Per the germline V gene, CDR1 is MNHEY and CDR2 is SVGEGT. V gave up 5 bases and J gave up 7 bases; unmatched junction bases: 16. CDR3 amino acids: CASSSYQKRGGHGELFF. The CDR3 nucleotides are TGTGCCAGCAGTAGCTACCAGAAGCGGGGAGGGCACGGGGAGCTGTTTTTT.

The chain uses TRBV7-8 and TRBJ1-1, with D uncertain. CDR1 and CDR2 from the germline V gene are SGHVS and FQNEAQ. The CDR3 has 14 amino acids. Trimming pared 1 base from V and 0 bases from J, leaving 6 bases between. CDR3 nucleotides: TGTGCCAGCAGCTTAGAACAACTGAACACTGAAGCTTTCTTT. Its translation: CASSLEQLNTEAFF.

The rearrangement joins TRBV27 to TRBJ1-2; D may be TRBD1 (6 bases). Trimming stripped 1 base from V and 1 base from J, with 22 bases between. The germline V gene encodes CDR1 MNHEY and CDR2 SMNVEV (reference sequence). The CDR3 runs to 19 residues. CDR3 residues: CASSLFSFRPIQGNYGYTF. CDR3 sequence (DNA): TGTGCCAGCAGTTTATTCTCATTTCGGCCGATACAGGGTAACTATGGCTACACCTTC.

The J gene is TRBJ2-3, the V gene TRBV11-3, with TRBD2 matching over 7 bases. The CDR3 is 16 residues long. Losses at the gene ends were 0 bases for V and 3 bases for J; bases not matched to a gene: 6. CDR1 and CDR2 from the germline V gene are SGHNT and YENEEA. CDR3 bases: TGTGCCAGCAGCTTAGATCGCGGGGGAGGGACAGATACGCAGTATTTT. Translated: CASSLDRGGGTDTQYF.

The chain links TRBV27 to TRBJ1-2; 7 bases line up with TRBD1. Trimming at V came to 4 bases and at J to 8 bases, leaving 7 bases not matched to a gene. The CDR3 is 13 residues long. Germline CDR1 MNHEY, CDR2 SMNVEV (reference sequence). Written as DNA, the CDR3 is TGTGCCAGCAGTTCGAGAGGGGGCGGCGGCTACACCTTC. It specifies CASSSRGGGGYTF.

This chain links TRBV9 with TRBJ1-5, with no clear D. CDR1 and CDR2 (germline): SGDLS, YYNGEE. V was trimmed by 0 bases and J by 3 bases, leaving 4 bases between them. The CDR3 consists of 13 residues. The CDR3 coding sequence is TGTGCCAGCAGCGTAGCAGTCAATCAGCCCCAGCATTTT. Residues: CASSVAVNQPQHF.

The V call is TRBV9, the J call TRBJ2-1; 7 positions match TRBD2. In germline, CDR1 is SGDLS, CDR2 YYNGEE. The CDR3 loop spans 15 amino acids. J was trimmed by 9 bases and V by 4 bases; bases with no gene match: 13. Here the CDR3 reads CASSILTSVRSEQFF. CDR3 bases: TGTGCCAGCAGCATACTTACTAGCGTTCGAAGTGAGCAGTTCTTC.

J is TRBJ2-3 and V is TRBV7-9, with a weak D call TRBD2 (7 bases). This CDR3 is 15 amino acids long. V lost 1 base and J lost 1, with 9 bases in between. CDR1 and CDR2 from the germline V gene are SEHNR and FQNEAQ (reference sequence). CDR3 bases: TGTGCCAGCAGCTTAGGCGGGGGCCGCACAGATACGCAGTATTTT. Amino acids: CASSLGGGRTDTQYF.

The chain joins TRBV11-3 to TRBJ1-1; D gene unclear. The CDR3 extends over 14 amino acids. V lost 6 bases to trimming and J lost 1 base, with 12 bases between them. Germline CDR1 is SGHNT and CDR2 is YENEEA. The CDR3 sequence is CASSSGLENTEAFF. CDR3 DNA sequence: TGTGCCAGCAGTTCCGGACTAGAGAACACTGAAGCTTTCTTT. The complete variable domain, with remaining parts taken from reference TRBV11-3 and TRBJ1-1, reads EAGVVQSPRYKIIEKKQPVAFWCNPISGHNTLYWYLQNLGQGPELLIRYENEEAVDDSQLPKDRFSAERLKGVDSTLKIQPAELGDSAVYLCASSSGLENTEAFFGQGTRLTVV.

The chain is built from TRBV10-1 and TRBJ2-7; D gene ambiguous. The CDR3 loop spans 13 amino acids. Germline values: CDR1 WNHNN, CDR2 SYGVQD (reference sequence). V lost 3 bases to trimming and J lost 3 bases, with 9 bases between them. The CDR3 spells CASSEAIYYEQYF. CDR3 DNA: TGCGCCAGCAGTGAAGCTATCTACTACGAGCAGTACTTC.

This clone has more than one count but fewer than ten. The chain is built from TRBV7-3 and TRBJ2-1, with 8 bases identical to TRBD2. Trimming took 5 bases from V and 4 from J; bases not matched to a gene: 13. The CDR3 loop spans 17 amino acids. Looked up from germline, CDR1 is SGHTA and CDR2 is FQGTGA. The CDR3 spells CASSQSTITSGYNEQFF. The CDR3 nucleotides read TGTGCCAGCAGCCAATCCACTATTACTAGCGGATACAATGAGCAGTTCTTC.

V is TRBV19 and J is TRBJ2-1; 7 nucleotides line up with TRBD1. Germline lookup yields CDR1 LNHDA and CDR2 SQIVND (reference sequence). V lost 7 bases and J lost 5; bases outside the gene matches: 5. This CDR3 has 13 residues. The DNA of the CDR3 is TGTGCCAGTACCTTAGGACAGGACAATGAGCAGTTCTTC. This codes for CASTLGQDNEQFF.

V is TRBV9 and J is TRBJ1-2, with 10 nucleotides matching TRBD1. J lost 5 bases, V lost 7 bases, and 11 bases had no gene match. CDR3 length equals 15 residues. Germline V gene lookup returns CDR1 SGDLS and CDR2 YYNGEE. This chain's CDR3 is CASRPQDRGEYGYTF. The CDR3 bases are TGTGCCAGCCGTCCCCAGGACAGGGGGGAGTATGGCTACACCTTC. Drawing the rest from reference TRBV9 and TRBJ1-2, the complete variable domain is DSGVTQTPKHLITATGQRVTLRCSPRSGDLSVYWYQQSLDQGLQFLIQYYNGEERAKGNILERFSAQQFPDLHSELNLSSLELGDSALYFCASRPQDRGEYGYTFGSGTRLTVV.

The DNA for the CDR3 is TGTGCCAGCAGCTTAGGTAGCGGGAGTTCCTACGAGCAGTACTTC. Encoded protein: CASSLGSGSSYEQYF. The rearrangement uses TRBV7-9 and TRBJ2-7, with TRBD2 identical over 9 bases. The CDR3 is 15 residues long. V dropped 1 base and J dropped 1; count of bases not matched to a gene: 2. Germline V gene lookup returns CDR1 SEHNR and CDR2 FQNEAQ (reference sequence). Looking up the rest from reference TRBV7-9 and TRBJ2-7 gives the full variable domain: DTGVSQNPRHKITKRGQNVTFRCDPISEHNRLYWYRQTLGQGPEFLTYFQNEAQLEKSRLLSDRFSAERPKGSFSTLEIQRTEQGDSAMYLCASSLGSGSSYEQYFGPGTRLTVT.

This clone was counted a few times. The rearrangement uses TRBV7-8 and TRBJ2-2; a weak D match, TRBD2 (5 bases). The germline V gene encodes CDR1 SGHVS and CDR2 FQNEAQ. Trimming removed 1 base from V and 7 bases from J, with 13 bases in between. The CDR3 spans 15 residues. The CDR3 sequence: CASSLGSSGGGELFF. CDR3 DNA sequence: TGTGCCAGCAGCTTAGGATCAAGCGGTGGCGGGGAGCTGTTTTTT.

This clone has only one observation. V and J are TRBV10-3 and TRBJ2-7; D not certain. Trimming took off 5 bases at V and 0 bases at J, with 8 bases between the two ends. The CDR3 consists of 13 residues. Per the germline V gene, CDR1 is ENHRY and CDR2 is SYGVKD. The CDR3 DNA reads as TGTGCCATCAGTACAGAAGACTCCTACGAGCAGTACTTC. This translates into CAISTEDSYEQYF.

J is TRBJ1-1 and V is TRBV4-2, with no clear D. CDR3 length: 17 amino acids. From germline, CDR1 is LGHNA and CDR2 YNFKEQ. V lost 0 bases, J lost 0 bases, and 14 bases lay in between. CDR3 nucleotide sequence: TGTGCCAGCAGCCAAGATCTGGCAGTCCTCATGAACACTGAAGCTTTCTTT. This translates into CASSQDLAVLMNTEAFF.

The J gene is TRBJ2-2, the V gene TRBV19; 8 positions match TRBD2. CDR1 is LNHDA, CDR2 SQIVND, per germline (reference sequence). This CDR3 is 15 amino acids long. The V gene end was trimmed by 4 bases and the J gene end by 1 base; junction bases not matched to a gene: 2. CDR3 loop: CASSTGGLNTGELFF. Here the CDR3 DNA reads TGTGCCAGTAGTACGGGGGGGTTGAACACCGGGGAGCTGTTTTTT.

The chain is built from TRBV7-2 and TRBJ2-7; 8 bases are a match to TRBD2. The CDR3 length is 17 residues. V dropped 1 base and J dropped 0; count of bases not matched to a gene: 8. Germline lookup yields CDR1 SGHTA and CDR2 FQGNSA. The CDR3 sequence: CASSLVLAGGSSYEQYF. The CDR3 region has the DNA TGTGCCAGCAGCTTAGTTCTGGCGGGGGGTTCCTCCTACGAGCAGTACTTC. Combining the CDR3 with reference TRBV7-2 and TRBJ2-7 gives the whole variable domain GAGVSQSPSNKVTEKGKDVELRCDPISGHTALYWYRQSLGQGLEFLIYFQGNSAPDKSGLPSDRFSAERTGGSVSTLTIQRTQQEDSAVYLCASSLVLAGGSSYEQYFGPGTRLTVT.

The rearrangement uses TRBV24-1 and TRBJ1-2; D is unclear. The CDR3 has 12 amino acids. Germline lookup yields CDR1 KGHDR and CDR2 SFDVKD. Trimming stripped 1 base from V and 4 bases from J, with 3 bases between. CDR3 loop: CATSDFGYGYTF. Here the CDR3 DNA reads TGTGCCACCAGTGATTTCGGCTATGGCTACACCTTC.

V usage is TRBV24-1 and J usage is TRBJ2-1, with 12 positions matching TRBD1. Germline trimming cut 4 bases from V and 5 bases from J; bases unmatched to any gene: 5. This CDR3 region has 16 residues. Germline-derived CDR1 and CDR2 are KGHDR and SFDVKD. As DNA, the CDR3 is TGTGCCACCAGTGACCCTGGGACAGGGGGCAACAATGAGCAGTTCTTC. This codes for CATSDPGTGGNNEQFF.

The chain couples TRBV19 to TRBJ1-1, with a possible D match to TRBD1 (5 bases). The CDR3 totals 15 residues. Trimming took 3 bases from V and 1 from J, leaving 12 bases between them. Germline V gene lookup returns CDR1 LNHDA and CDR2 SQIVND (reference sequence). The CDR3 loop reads CASSMSSGGNTEAFF. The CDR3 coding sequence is TGTGCCAGTAGTATGAGTTCGGGGGGGAACACTGAAGCTTTCTTT.

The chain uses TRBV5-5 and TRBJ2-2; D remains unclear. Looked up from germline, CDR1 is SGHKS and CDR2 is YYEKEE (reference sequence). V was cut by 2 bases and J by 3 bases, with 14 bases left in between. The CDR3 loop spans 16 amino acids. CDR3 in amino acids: CASSFRPETYTGELFF. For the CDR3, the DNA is TGTGCCAGCAGCTTTCGACCGGAGACTTACACCGGGGAGCTGTTTTTT.

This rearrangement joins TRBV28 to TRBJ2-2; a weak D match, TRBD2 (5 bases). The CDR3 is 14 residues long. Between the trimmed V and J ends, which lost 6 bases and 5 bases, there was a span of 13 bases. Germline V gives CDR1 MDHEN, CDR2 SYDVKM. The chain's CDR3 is CASSYGLLTGELFF. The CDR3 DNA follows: TGTGCCAGCAGCTATGGACTTCTAACCGGGGAGCTGTTTTTT.

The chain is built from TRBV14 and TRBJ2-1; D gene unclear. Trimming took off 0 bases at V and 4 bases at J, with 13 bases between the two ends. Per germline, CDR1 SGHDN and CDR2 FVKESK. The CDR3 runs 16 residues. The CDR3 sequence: CASSQEGTLGYNEQFF. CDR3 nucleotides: TGTGCCAGCAGCCAAGAAGGAACTCTCGGGTACAATGAGCAGTTCTTC.

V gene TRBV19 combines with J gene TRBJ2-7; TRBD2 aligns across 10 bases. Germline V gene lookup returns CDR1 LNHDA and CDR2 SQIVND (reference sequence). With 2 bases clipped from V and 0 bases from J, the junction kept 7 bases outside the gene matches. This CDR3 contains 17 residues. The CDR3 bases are TGTGCCAGTAGTATAAGGGCGGCTAGCGGGAGCTCCTACGAGCAGTACTTC. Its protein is CASSIRAASGSSYEQYF.

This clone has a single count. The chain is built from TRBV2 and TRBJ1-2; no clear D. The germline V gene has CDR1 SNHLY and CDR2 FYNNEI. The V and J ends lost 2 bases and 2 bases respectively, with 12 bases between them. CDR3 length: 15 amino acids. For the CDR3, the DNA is TGTGCCAGCAGTGAAACTCCGAGGCCCAACTATGGCTACACCTTC. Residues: CASSETPRPNYGYTF. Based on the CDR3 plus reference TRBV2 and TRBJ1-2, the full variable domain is EPEVTQTPSHQVTQMGQEVILRCVPISNHLYFYWYRQILGQKVEFLVSFYNNEISEKSEIFDDQFSVERPDGSNFTLKIRSTKLEDSAMYFCASSETPRPNYGYTFGSGTRLTVV.

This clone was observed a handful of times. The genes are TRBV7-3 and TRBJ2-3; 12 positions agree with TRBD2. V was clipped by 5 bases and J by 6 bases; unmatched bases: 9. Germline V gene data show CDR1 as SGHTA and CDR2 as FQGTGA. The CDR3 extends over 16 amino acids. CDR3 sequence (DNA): TGTGCCAGCAGCAAGACTAGCGGGGGAGTTGGGGATACGCAGTATTTT. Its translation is CASSKTSGGVGDTQYF.

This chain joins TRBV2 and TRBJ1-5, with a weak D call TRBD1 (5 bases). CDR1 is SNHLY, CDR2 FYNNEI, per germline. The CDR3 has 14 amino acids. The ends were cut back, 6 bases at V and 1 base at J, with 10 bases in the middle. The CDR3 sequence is CASSPRASNQPQHF. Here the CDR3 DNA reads TGTGCCAGCAGCCCCAGGGCAAGCAATCAGCCCCAGCATTTT.